The subject of this entry is one T cell receptor (beta chain). These data are taken from a study of patients and donors after allogeneic stem cell transplantation. The germline V gene encodes CDR1 SGHRS and CDR2 YFSETQ. The CDR3 contains 14 residues. Trimming cost V 3 bases and J 0 bases, with 9 bases left between them. TCRdb re-derived calls from the RT-PCR reads in MiXCR, one entry per CDR3 protein. Of roughly 940,000 distinct CDR3 sequences in the sample, under 20% were seen once. The chain has TRBV5-1 and TRBJ1-1; D not resolved. This receptor was identified in a human donor who was either an allogeneic HSCT recipient or a stem cell or donor lymphocyte infusion donor (not recorded which). It is not recorded whose cells these are; they may come from a transplant donor. The specimen sequenced was blood, either unsorted or a sorted T cell fraction (not recorded which). The CDR3 DNA is TGCGCCAGCAGCTCCGAATCAGTGAACACTGAAGCTTTCTTT. Its translation is CASSSESVNTEAFF.